The clone carrying this T cell receptor (beta chain) was counted once. The antigen remains undetermined. This sample was taken from a study of cytomegalovirus exposure and HLA in healthy donors. General study findings and limits: In vitro assays verified that a few CMV-associated chains recognized CMV antigens specifically. A likely sequencing artifact accounted for one observed cluster of highly shared sequence variants. Most TCR sequences showed up rarely, but some public TCRs showed up in many donors.

CDR3 size: 11 residues. The germline CDR1 and CDR2 sequences are DFQATT and SNEGSKA (reference sequence). PCR used 60 Vbeta primers and 13 Jbeta primers. Per the authors' pipeline: There were about 80 million unique TCR beta chains by a later count, and approximately 12 million of them were shared. Only in-frame clones appear in the TCRdb table, and some are missing; sequencing was by immunoSEQ multiplex PCR. V and J calls and clone size come straight from that table; D and trimming were deduced from the DNA. The sample shows about 130,000 clones, around 72% of them seen only once. The TCR comes from a man aged 25-45 years in good health and CMV-seronegative. Sequenced material: PBMCs. The gene calls are TRBV20-1 and TRBJ2-7; possibly TRBD1 for D (5 bases). In DNA, the CDR3 is TGCAGGGCCGCAGGGCCCAACGAGCAGTACTTC. Protein product: CRAAGPNEQYF.